This TCR beta chain was sequenced during a study of radiotherapy plus CTLA-4 blockade in lung cancer. At the level of the study: Patients showed objective responses in roughly 19% of cases and disease control in roughly 30%.

Of note for this clone: Its antigen is undetermined.

Whole-study results and caveats: In blood, after radiotherapy plus ipilimumab, tumor-derived TCR clones expanded.

TCRdb's table, derived via immunoSEQ multiplex PCR, lists solely in-frame clones and lacks some. The sample has some 73,000 clones; 70% to 85% are singletons. The input for sequencing was peripheral blood, taken from a patient treated with radiotherapy plus ipilimumab. The TCR comes from a human donor with non-small cell lung cancer whose response to radiotherapy plus ipilimumab could not be evaluated.

The CDR3 bases are TGTGCCAGCAACGGGAGGGAGGTTGAGCAGTTCTTC. Its translation is CASNGREVEQFF. V and J are TRBV6-1 and TRBJ2-1, with 8 bases aligning to TRBD2. The CDR3 runs 12 residues. Losses at the gene ends were 7 bases for V and 9 bases for J; bases not matched to a gene: 5. Germline V gives CDR1 MNHNS, CDR2 SASEGT.